This entry is about one TCR beta chain. Some clones are missing from TCRdb's copy, which holds only in-frame ones; the method was immunoSEQ multiplex PCR. Here the sample spans some 70,000 clones, 70% to 85% being singletons. The sample comes from a study of blood T cell repertoires in COVID-19. Trimming took off 4 bases at V and 4 bases at J, with 17 bases between the two ends. Germline CDR1 reads SGHNT; CDR2 reads YYREEE (reference sequence). This CDR3 is 15 amino acids long. This receptor was identified in a woman aged 60-75 years with acute or convalescent COVID-19. The chain employs TRBV5-4 and TRBJ1-1; no firm D call. The sample was peripheral blood. The CDR3 DNA reads as TGTGCCAGCAGCCAGAAGCAGGCACGGGGCACTGAAGCTTTCTTT. Amino acid sequence: CASSQKQARGTEAFF. The full variable domain, its missing parts supplied by reference TRBV5-4 and TRBJ1-1, is ETGVTQSPTHLIKTRGQQVTLRCSSQSGHNTVSWYQQALGQGPQFIFQYYREEENGRGNFPPRFSGLQFPNYSSELNVNALELDDSALYLCASSQKQARGTEAFFGQGTRLTVV.